Described below is a single T cell receptor beta chain sequence and its context. Seattle participants joined during active infection and were tracked over time. As originally analysed: For nucleated cells, counts were estimated from reference gene primer amplification. Profiling relied on immunoSEQ multiplex PCR, and the TCRdb table lists in-frame clones only, not all of them. For V, J and clone size, that table is used; D and trimming come from the DNA. Of about 170,000 clones listed, roughly 86% were seen once; the top ten hold under 3%. The data stem from a study of blood T cell repertoires in COVID-19. Turning to the study itself: Samples taken during acute and convalescent COVID-19 were collected in the United States, Italy and Spain. PBMCs, B-cell-depleted T cells, or T cells provided the cDNA or gDNA that made up the material.

Germline V gene sequence: CDR1 KGHSH, CDR2 LQKENI. V lost 3 bases and J lost 11; bases outside the gene matches: 3. The CDR3 has 12 residues. What was sequenced was peripheral blood. J is TRBJ1-1 and V is TRBV18, with 10 bases fitting TRBD1. This clonotype originated in an elderly woman with COVID-19, enrolled during active disease. The DNA of the CDR3 is TGTGCCAGCTCACCGACAGGGGGCACGGCTTTCTTT. Translation gives CASSPTGGTAFF.